This T cell receptor beta chain was retrieved from a study of metastatic and nonmetastatic thyroid tumors. TCRdb re-processed the PCR reads through MiXCR. The data contain about 92,000 clones, just under 15% of them seen just once; the ten biggest clones take up around 3.3%. Every patient underwent thyroid surgery untreated. In germline, CDR1 is MDHEN, CDR2 SYDVKM. The CDR3 contains 13 residues. Note on this clone: This clone may be a read error of a much larger clone one base away.

This sequence was found in a female donor with papillary thyroid cancer or a benign thyroid nodule (not recorded which). Some clones in this sample may be carry-over from other donors' samples. J is TRBJ2-3 and V is TRBV28; TRBD1 matches 8 bases. The sample comprised blood. The CDR3: CSSRRQGPDTQYF. As DNA, the CDR3 is TGTTCCAGCAGACGACAGGGGCCAGATACGCAGTATTTT.